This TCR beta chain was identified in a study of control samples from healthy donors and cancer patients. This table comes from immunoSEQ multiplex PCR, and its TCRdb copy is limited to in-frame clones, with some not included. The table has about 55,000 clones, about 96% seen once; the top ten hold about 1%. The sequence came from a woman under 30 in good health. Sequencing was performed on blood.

As DNA, the CDR3 is TGTGCCAGCAGTAGACAGACCGGGACAGCCCCGGCCCAGCATTTT. This gives the protein CASSRQTGTAPAQHF. The chain employs TRBV2 and TRBJ1-5; 7 nucleotides match TRBD1. This CDR3 is 15 amino acids long. The V gene's germline CDR1 is SNHLY and CDR2 FYNNEI. The V segment lost 5 bases and the J segment 11 bases; nucleotides outside the gene matches: 15. The full variable domain, completed using reference TRBV2 and TRBJ1-5, is EPEVTQTPSHQVTQMGQEVILRCVPISNHLYFYWYRQILGQKVEFLVSFYNNEISEKSEIFDDQFSVERPDGSNFTLKIRSTKLEDSAMYFCASSRQTGTAPAQHFGDGTRLSIL.